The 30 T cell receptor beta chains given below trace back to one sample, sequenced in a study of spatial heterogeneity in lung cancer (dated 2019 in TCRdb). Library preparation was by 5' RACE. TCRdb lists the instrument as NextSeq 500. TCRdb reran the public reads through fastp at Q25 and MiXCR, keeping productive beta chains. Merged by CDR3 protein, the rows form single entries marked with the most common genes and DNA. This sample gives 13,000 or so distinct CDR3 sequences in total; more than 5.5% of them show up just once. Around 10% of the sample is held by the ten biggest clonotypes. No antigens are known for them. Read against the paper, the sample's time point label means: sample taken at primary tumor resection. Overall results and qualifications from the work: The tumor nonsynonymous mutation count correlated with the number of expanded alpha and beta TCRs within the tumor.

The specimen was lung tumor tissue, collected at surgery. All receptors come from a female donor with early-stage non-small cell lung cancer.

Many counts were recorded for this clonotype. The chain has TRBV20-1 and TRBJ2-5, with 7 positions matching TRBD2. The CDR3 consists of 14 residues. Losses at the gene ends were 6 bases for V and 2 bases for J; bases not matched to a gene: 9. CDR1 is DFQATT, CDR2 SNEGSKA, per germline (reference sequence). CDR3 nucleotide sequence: TGCAGTGCAAGCGGGGTTGCCGAACAAGAGACCCAGTACTTC. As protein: CSASGVAEQETQYF.

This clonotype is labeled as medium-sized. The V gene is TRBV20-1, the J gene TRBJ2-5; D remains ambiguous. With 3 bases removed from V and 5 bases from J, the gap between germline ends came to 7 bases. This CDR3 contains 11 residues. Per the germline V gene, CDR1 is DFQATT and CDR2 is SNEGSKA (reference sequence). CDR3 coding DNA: TGCAGTGCTAGTTTGGAGGAGACCCAGTACTTC. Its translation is CSASLEETQYF.

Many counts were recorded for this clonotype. The CDR3 DNA is TGTGCCAGTGGGACCTACGAGCAGTACTTC. Translating it yields CASGTYEQYF. The J gene is TRBJ2-7, the V gene TRBV2, with unresolved D. The CDR3 length is 10 residues. Germline V lookup: CDR1 SNHLY, CDR2 FYNNEI. V lost 9 bases and J lost 2, with 5 bases in between.

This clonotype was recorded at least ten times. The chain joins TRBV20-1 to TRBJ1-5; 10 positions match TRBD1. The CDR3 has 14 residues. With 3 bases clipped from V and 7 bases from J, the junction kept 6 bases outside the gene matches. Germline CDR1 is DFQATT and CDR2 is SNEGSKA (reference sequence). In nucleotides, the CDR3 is TGCAGTGCTAGGACAGGGGGCCGGGGGCAGCCCCAGCATTTT. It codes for CSARTGGRGQPQHF.

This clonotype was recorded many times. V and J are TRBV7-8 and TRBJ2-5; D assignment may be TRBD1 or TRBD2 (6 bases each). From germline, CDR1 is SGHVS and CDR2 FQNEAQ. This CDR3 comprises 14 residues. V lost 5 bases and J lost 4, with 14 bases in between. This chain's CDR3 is CASSAKGGRETQYF. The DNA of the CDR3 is TGTGCCAGCAGCGCAAAGGGGGGCAGAGAGACCCAGTACTTC.

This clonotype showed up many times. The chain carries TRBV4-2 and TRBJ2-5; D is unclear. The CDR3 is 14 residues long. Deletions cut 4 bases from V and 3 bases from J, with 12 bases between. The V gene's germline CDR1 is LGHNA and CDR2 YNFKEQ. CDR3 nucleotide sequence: TGTGCCAGCAGCCCGAACGTGCAAGAAGAGACCCAGTACTTC. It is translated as CASSPNVQEETQYF.

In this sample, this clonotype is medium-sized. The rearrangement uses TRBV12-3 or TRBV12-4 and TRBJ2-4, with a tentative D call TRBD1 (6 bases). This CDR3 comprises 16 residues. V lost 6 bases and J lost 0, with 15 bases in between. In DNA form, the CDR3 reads TGTGCCAGCAGACGGACAGTCGAGGGAGCCAAAAACATTCAGTACTTC. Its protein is CASRRTVEGAKNIQYF.

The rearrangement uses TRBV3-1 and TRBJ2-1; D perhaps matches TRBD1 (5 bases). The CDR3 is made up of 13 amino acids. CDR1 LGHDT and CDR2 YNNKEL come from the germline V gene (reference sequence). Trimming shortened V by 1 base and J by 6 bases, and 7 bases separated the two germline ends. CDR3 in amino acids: CASSQGRVNEQFF. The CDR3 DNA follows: TGTGCCAGCAGCCAAGGCAGGGTCAATGAGCAGTTCTTC.

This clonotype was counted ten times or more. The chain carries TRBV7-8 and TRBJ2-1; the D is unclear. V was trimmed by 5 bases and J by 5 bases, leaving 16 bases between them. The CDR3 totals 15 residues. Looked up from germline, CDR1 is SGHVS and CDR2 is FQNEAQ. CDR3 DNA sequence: TGTGCCAGCAGCCTGTGGGCCCGACGGGACAATGAGCAGTTCTTC. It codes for CASSLWARRDNEQFF. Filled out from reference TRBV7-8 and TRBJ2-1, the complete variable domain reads GAGVSQSPRYKVAKRGQDVALRCDPISGHVSLFWYQQALGQGPEFLTYFQNEAQLDKSGLPSDRFFAERPEGSVSTLKIQRTQQEDSAVYLCASSLWARRDNEQFFGPGTRLTVL.

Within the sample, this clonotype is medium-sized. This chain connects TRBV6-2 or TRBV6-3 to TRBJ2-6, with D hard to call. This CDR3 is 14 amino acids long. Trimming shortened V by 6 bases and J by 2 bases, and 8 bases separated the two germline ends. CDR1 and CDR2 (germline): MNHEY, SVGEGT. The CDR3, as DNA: TGTGCCAGCAGGGTTTCGCCTGGGGCCAACGTCCTGACTTTC. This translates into CASRVSPGANVLTF.

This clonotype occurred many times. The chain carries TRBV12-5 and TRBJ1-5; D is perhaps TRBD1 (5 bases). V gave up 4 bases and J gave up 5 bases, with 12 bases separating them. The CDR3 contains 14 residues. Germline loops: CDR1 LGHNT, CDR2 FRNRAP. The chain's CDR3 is CASGSQGRDQPQHF. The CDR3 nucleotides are TGTGCTAGTGGTTCTCAGGGAAGGGATCAGCCCCAGCATTTT.

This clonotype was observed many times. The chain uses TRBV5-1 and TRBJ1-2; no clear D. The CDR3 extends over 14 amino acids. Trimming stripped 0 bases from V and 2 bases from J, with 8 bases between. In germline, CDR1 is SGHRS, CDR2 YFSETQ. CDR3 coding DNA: TGCGCCAGCAGCTTGGTGGGAAACAACTATGGCTACACCTTC. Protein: CASSLVGNNYGYTF.

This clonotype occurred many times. In DNA form, the CDR3 reads TGTGCCAGCAGTGAATTAGGGGAGCCACGGGAGACCCAGTACTTC. This gives the protein CASSELGEPRETQYF. This chain uses TRBV25-1 with TRBJ2-5; D may be TRBD1 or TRBD2 (5 bases each). V lost 1 base, J lost 5 bases, and 14 bases lay in between. This CDR3 region has 15 residues. CDR1 is MGHDK and CDR2 is SYGVNS in the germline V gene.

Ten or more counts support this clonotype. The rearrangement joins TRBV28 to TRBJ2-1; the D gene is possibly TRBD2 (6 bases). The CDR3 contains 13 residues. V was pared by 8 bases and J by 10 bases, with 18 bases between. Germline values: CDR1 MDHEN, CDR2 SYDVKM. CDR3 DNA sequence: TGTGCCAGCGGAGGGATAGACCCGCCGGAGCAGTTCTTC. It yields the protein CASGGIDPPEQFF.

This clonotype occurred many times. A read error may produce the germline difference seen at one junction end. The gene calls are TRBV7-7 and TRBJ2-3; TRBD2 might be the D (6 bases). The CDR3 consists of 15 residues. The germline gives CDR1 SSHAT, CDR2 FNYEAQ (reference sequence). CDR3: CASSPGGARPDTQYF. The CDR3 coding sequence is TGTGCTAGCAGTCCCGGCGGGGCGAGACCAGATACGCAGTATTTT.

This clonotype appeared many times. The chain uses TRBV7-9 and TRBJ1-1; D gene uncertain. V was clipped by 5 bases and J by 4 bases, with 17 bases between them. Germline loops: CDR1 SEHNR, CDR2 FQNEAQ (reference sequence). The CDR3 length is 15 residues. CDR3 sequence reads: CASSASNWGGTEAFF. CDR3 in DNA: TGTGCCAGCAGCGCCTCAAATTGGGGAGGCACTGAAGCTTTCTTT.

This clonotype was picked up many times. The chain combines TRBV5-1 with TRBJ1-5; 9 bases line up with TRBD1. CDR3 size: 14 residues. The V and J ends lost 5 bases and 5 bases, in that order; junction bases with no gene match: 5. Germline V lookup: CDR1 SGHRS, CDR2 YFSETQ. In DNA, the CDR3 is TGCGCCAGCAGACAGGGGGCGGCGGATCAGCCCCAGCATTTT. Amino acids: CASRQGAADQPQHF.

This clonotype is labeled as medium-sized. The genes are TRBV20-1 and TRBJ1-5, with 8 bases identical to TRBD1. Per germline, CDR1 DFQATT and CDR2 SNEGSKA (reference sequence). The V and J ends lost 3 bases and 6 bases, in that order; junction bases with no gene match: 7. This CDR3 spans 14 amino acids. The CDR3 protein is CSASPGTGGQPQHF. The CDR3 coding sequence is TGCAGTGCTAGTCCCGGGACAGGCGGTCAGCCCCAGCATTTT.

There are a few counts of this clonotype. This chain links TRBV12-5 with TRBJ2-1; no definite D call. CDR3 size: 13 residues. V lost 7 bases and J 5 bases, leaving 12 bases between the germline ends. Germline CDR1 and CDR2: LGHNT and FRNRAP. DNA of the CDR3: TGTGCTAGTGCCCTCGACGTAAACAATGAGCAGTTCTTC. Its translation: CASALDVNNEQFF. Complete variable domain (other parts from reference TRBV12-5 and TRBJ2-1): DARVTQTPRHKVTEMGQEVTMRCQPILGHNTVFWYRQTMMQGLELLAYFRNRAPLDDSGMPKDRFSAEMPDATLATLKIQPSEPRDSAVYFCASALDVNNEQFFGPGTRLTVL.

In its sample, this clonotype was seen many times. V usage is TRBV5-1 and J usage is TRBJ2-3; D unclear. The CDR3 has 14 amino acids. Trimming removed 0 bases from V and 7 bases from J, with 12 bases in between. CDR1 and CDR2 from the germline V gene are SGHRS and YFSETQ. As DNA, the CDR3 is TGCGCCAGCAGCTTGGCCCTTGAAGCACATACGCAGTATTTT. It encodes CASSLALEAHTQYF. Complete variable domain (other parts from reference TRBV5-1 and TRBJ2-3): KAGVTQTPRYLIKTRGQQVTLSCSPISGHRSVSWYQQTPGQGLQFLFEYFSETQRNKGNFPGRFSGRQFSNSRSEMNVSTLELGDSALYLCASSLALEAHTQYFGPGTRLTVL.

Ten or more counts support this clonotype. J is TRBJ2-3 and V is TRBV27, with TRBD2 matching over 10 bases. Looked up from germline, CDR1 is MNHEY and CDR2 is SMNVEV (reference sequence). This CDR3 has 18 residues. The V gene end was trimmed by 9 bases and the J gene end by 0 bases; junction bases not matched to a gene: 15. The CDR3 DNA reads TGTGCCAGAGTCCGGGCTAGCGGGGGCCTTACTAGCACAGATACGCAGTATTTT. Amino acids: CARVRASGGLTSTDTQYF.

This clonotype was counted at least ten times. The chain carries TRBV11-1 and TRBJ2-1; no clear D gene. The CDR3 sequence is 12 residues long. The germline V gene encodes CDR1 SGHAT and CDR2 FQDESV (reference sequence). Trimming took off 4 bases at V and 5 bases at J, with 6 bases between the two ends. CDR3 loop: CASSSTDNEQFF. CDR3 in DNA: TGTGCCAGCAGCTCCACAGACAATGAGCAGTTCTTC. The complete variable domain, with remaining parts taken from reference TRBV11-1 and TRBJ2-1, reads EAEVAQSPRYKITEKSQAVAFWCDPISGHATLYWYRQILGQGPELLVQFQDESVVDDSQLPKDRFSAERLKGVDSTLKIQPAELGDSAMYLCASSSTDNEQFFGPGTRLTVL.

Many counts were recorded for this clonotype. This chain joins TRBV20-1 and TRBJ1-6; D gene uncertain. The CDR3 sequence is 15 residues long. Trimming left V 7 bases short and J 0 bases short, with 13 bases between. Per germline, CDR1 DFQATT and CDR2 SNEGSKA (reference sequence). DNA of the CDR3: TGCAGTGGATTCGGGAGGAGCTCCTATAATTCACCCCTCCACTTT. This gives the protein CSGFGRSSYNSPLHF.

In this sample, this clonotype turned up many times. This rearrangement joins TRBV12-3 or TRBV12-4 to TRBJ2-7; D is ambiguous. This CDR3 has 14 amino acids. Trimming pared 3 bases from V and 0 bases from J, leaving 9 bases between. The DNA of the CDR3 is TGTGCCAGCAGTTTTCGTAGTTCCTCCTACGAGCAGTACTTC. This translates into CASSFRSSSYEQYF.

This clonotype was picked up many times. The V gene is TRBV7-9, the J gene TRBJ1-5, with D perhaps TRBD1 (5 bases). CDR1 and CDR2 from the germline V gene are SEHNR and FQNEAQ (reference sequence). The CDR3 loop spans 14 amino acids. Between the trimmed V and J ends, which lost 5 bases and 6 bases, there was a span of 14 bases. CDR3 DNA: TGTGCCAGCAGCGCAGCTGGGGGAGGTCAGCCCCAGCATTTT. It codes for CASSAAGGGQPQHF.

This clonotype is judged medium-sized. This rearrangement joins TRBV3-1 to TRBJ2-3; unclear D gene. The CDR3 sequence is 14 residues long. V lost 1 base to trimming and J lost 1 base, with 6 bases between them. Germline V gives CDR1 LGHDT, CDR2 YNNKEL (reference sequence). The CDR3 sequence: CASSQGLRTDTQYF. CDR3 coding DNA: TGTGCCAGCAGCCAAGGGCTACGCACAGATACGCAGTATTTT.

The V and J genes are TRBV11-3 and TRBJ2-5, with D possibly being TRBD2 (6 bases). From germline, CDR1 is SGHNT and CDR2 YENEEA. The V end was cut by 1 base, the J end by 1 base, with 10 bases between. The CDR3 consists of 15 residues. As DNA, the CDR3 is TGTGCCAGCAGCTTAGGGGACGGGAGCCAAGAGACCCAGTACTTC. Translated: CASSLGDGSQETQYF.

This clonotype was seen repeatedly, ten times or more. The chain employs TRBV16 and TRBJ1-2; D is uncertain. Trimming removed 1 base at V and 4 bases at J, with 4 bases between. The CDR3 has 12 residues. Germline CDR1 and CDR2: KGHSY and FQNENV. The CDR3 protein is CASSQFAYGYTF. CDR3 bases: TGTGCCAGCAGCCAATTCGCCTATGGCTACACCTTC.

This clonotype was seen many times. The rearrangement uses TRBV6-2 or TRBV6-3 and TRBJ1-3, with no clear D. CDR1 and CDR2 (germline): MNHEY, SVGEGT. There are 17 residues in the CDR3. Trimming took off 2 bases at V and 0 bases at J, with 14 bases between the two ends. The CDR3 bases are TGTGCCAGCAGTTACCCCACATACCGAAGCTCTGGAAACACCATATATTTT. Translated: CASSYPTYRSSGNTIYF.

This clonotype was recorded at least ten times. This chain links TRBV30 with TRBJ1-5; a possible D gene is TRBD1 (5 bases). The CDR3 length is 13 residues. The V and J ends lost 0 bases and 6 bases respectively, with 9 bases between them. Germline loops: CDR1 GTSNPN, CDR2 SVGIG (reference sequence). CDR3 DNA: TGTGCCTGGAGTGTGACAGAACGTCAGCCCCAGCATTTT. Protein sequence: CAWSVTERQPQHF.